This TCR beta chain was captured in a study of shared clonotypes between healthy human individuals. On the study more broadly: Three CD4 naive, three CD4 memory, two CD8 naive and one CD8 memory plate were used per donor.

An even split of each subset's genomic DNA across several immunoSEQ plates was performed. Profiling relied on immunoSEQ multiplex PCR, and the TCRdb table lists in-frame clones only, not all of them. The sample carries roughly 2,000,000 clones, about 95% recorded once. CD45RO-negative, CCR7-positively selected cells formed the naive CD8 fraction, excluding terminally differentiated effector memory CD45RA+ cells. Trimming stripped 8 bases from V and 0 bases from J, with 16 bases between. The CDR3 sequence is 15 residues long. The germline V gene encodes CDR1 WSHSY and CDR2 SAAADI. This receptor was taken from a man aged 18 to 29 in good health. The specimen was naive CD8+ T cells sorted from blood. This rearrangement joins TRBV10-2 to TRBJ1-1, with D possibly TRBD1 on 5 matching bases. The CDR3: CASLTRGGVNTEAFF. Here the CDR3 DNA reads TGCGCCAGCCTGACCCGGGGGGGGGTGAACACTGAAGCTTTCTTT.